This T cell receptor (beta chain) was sequenced in a study of blood T cell repertoires in COVID-19. V shed 3 bases and J shed 0 bases, with 6 bases lying between them. Germline V lookup: CDR1 ENHRY, CDR2 SYGVKD. The CDR3 spans 14 residues. In this sample, this clone turned up a few times. The data were produced by immunoSEQ multiplex PCR, yet TCRdb's version contains in-frame clones alone and is incomplete. The sample includes 35,000 to 50,000 clones, around 87% of them seen just once. Sequencing was done on a sample of peripheral blood. The chain employs TRBV10-3 and TRBJ2-1; D unresolved. The sequence was obtained from a woman of 80 years or more with active COVID-19. The CDR3, as DNA: TGTGCCATCAGTGAACTGAGCTCCTACAATGAGCAGTTCTTC. Amino acids: CAISELSSYNEQFF.